This T cell receptor beta chain was sequenced during a study of regulatory T cells in long-lasting Graves disease (dated by TCRdb to the early 2020s). Background on the whole study: In the newly diagnosed Graves' disease group, patients had been taking antithyroid drugs for less than 3 months. The study was registered as a clinical trial and conducted in China. A total of around 35 samples underwent TCR sequencing: approximately 13 from persistent and about 20 from newly diagnosed Graves' disease patients. Patients with persistent Graves' disease were compared with patients with newly diagnosed Graves' disease using TCR sequencing and RNA sequencing of peripheral blood. The paper's findings and limits, for the study overall: Lower TCR Shannon entropy and fewer highly expanded clones were observed in persistent Graves' disease patients than in newly diagnosed patients, which suggested clonal expansion. Sequencing and analysis were limited to the TCR beta chain. The study examined only peripheral blood because the primary lesion, thyroid tissue, could not be accessed. Patients with persistent disease shared more public clonotypes (around 2,500) than newly diagnosed patients did (about 1,000). Preferential use of TRBV28, TRBJ1-2 and TRBJ2-5 was observed in persistent disease, whereas TRBV20-1 and TRBJ2-1 were favored in newly diagnosed disease. The authors acknowledged the small sample size as a limitation that may reduce accuracy.

This clonotype was observed many times. The antigen it binds to is not known. The input lacks base qualities; no much larger clone sits a single base away. Library preparation employed multiplex PCR. The sequencer was an Illumina HiSeq 4000. To build TCR beta libraries, CDR3 regions were amplified by Arm-PCR using iRepertoire HTBI primers. Gel purification was performed on PCR products prior to sequencing. On the study's bioinformatics: Across samples, roughly 60 TRBV and 15 or so TRBJ segments were identified and used for gene usage analysis of CDR3 amino acid clonotypes. Filtered high-quality paired reads were merged into contigs using COPE and FqMerger. Contigs were aligned with BLAST to IMGT TRBV, TRBD and TRBJ reference genes, and CDR3 was defined per IMGT. Any clonotype with a frequency above 0.1% was counted as a highly expanded clone. Shannon entropy served as the measure of repertoire diversity, while the Gini coefficient captured V-J evenness. Clonotypes shared by more than one individual were considered public. TCRdb reran the public reads through fastp at Q25 and MiXCR, keeping productive beta chains. Identical CDR3 proteins give one entry, which carries the most common genes and DNA. The V and J calls were not made by the authors but by TCRdb's processing. This sample holds hundreds of thousands of distinct CDR3 sequences; 15% to 18% were observed only once. The top ten constitute about a fifth of the sample.

The time point label corresponds to: newly diagnosed GD, antithyroid drugs for less than 3 months. RNA was extracted from PBMCs in TRIzol for both TCR sequencing and RNA sequencing. The diagnosis of Graves' disease was made according to American Thyroid Association guidelines. Recruitment of patients was carried out at an endocrinology department in Xi'an, China. Each patient gave approximately 9 milliliters of peripheral blood, collected in an EDTA anticoagulant tube. PBMCs were isolated by Ficoll Paque Plus density gradient separation without further T cell sorting. RNA quality was checked with an Agilent 2100 Bioanalyzer and agarose gel, and concentration with a NanoDrop 2000. V lost 7 bases and J lost 0 bases; the stretch between them is 34 bases long. The CDR3 spans 22 residues, from the cysteine through the phenylalanine. CDR3 DNA is the only sequence kept; it has 66 bases, read in frame from the first base. In the germline V gene, CDR1 corresponds to SNHLY and CDR2 to FYNNEI.

The sample consisted of peripheral blood mononuclear cells (PBMCs), taken at new diagnosis, from a patient treated with antithyroid drugs. The chain joins TRBV2 to TRBJ1-5, with a weak D call of TRBD1 (6 bases match). The TCR comes from a female donor with Graves disease. The CDR3 region: CASTQTNPPIQGRDHSNQPQHF. The nucleotide sequence is TGTGCCAGCACTCAAACAAACCCCCCGATACAGGGAAGAGACCATAGCAATCAGCCCCAGCATTTT.